Each of the 27 T cell receptor beta chains below was sequenced from the same sample in a study of response to subunit inactivated influenza vaccine. TCRdb analysed the RT-PCR reads with MiXCR anew, one entry per CDR3 protein. The table includes over 800,000 distinct CDR3 sequences, around 20% detected once. The starting material was PBMCs from blood, obtained 5 days after vaccination. These receptors originate from a man aged 45-65 years who received an inactivated influenza vaccine.

The chain couples TRBV20-1 to TRBJ2-3; D may correspond to TRBD1 or TRBD2 (5 bases each). CDR3 length equals 12 residues. V was shortened by 6 bases and J by 4 bases, with 11 bases between the two germline ends. In germline, CDR1 is DFQATT, CDR2 SNEGSKA (reference sequence). The chain's CDR3 is CSARDGADTQYF. CDR3 nucleotides: TGCAGTGCGAGGGACGGGGCAGATACGCAGTATTTT.

This clonotype was recorded at least ten times. The V call is TRBV4-2, the J call TRBJ2-7; unclear D gene. Looked up from germline, CDR1 is LGHNA and CDR2 is YNFKEQ. Trimming took off 4 bases at V and 9 bases at J, with 16 bases between the two ends. The CDR3 runs to 13 residues. The CDR3, as DNA: TGTGCCAGCAGCCGGTTTGAGTCTCAGTGGCAGTACTTC. Translated: CASSRFESQWQYF.

This clonotype was observed a handful of times. V and J are TRBV12-3 or TRBV12-4 and TRBJ2-3; 7 bases match TRBD1. V shed 3 bases and J 1 base; nucleotides not matched to a gene: 4. This CDR3 spans 15 amino acids. The CDR3 DNA reads as TGTGCCAGCAGTTTTAGGGGGCCGGGCACAGATACGCAGTATTTT. It encodes CASSFRGPGTDTQYF.

J is TRBJ2-7 and V is TRBV3-1; the D gene is possibly TRBD1 (5 bases). CDR3 length: 14 residues. V gave up 3 bases and J gave up 6 bases, with 15 bases separating them. Germline lookup yields CDR1 LGHDT and CDR2 YNNKEL (reference sequence). This CDR3 reads CASSHVLGAGEQYF. In DNA, the CDR3 is TGTGCCAGCAGCCATGTTCTTGGGGCCGGCGAGCAGTACTTC.

The chain links TRBV9 to TRBJ2-7, with TRBD1 identical over 7 bases. The CDR3 has 15 residues. The V gene end was trimmed by 4 bases and the J gene end by 6 bases; junction bases not matched to a gene: 13. Germline CDR1 and CDR2: SGDLS and YYNGEE. For the CDR3, the DNA is TGTGCCAGCAGCCCTCCCGGACAGGAAGGGAGCGAGCAGTACTTC. Translation: CASSPPGQEGSEQYF.

The gene calls are TRBV10-2 and TRBJ2-3, with D perhaps matching TRBD2 (6 bases). Germline V gene lookup returns CDR1 WSHSY and CDR2 SAAADI. The V and J ends lost 8 bases and 1 base respectively, with 16 bases between them. This CDR3 has 15 residues. The CDR3 DNA is TGCGCCAGCCTTCCCCTTCCTAGCGGCACAGATACGCAGTATTTT. Protein product: CASLPLPSGTDTQYF.

This clonotype was seen a few times. This chain links TRBV29-1 with TRBJ2-1; D is undetermined. V lost 6 bases and J 6 bases, leaving 9 bases between the germline ends. Germline lookup yields CDR1 SQVTM and CDR2 ANQGSEA. The CDR3 extends over 11 amino acids. As DNA, the CDR3 is TGCAGCGTCCCCTTGAGCAATGAGCAGTTCTTC. It is translated as CSVPLSNEQFF.

This clonotype has just a few counts. CDR3 nucleotide sequence: TGCGCCAGCAGCGCCCTGGGGGGAGATAGCAATCAGCCCCAGCATTTT. Its translation is CASSALGGDSNQPQHF. The genes are TRBV5-1 and TRBJ1-5, with D possibly TRBD1 on 5 matching bases. This CDR3 is 16 amino acids long. Trimming pared 4 bases from V and 0 bases from J, leaving 14 bases between. The germline V gene has CDR1 SGHRS and CDR2 YFSETQ.

This clonotype was found once. The V call is TRBV2, the J call TRBJ2-7; a possible D gene is TRBD2 (6 bases). V lost 2 bases to trimming and J lost 5 bases, with 10 bases between them. CDR1 and CDR2 from the germline V gene are SNHLY and FYNNEI. The CDR3 contains 13 residues. Written as DNA, the CDR3 is TGTGCCAGCAGTGAATATGGGGGGAACGAGCAGTACTTC. Protein product: CASSEYGGNEQYF. The whole variable domain, filled in from reference TRBV2 and TRBJ2-7, reads EPEVTQTPSHQVTQMGQEVILRCVPISNHLYFYWYRQILGQKVEFLVSFYNNEISEKSEIFDDQFSVERPDGSNFTLKIRSTKLEDSAMYFCASSEYGGNEQYFGPGTRLTVT.

This clonotype was seen more than once but under ten times. This chain links TRBV29-1 with TRBJ2-3, with 7 positions matching TRBD2. This CDR3 is 13 amino acids long. The V gene's germline CDR1 is SQVTM and CDR2 ANQGSEA. The trim removed 6 bases at V and 3 bases at J, leaving 6 bases unmatched. CDR3 in amino acids: CSVREGRTDTQYF. DNA for the CDR3: TGCAGCGTGAGGGAGGGGAGGACAGATACGCAGTATTTT.

This clonotype was detected only a few times. The gene calls are TRBV10-3 and TRBJ2-5; D ambiguous. The CDR3 length is 16 residues. The V and J ends lost 5 bases and 1 base respectively, with 17 bases between them. Germline V CDR1 and CDR2: ENHRY, SYGVKD. The CDR3 here is CAISRYSLRVQETQYF. Written as DNA, the CDR3 is TGTGCCATCAGTAGGTACTCGCTCAGAGTCCAAGAGACCCAGTACTTC.

This clonotype was recorded a few times. The chain couples TRBV24-1 to TRBJ2-1, with 10 positions matching TRBD2. CDR1 is KGHDR, CDR2 SFDVKD, per germline. This CDR3 comprises 17 residues. V shed 7 bases and J 5 bases; nucleotides not matched to a gene: 13. The CDR3 loop reads CATSGEEAGGHHNEQFF. DNA of the CDR3: TGTGCCACCAGCGGGGAAGAAGCGGGAGGGCACCACAATGAGCAGTTCTTC.

V and J are TRBV20-1 and TRBJ1-6, with 9 bases matching TRBD1. The CDR3 is 12 residues long. Looked up from germline, CDR1 is DFQATT and CDR2 is SNEGSKA (reference sequence). V was clipped by 5 bases and J by 10 bases; unmatched bases: 3. For the CDR3, the DNA is TGCAGTGCTCGGGACAGGGAATCACCCCTCCACTTT. The encoded protein is CSARDRESPLHF.

This sequence joins TRBV7-2 and TRBJ2-3, with D unresolved. V gave up 1 base and J gave up 2 bases, with 7 bases separating them. Germline V lookup: CDR1 SGHTA, CDR2 FQGNSA. The CDR3 has 14 residues. Here the CDR3 reads CASSLEPVTDTQYF. Written as DNA, the CDR3 is TGTGCCAGCAGCTTAGAGCCAGTCACAGATACGCAGTATTTT.

The chain carries TRBV20-1 and TRBJ2-7, with D uncertain. There are 13 residues in the CDR3. Germline CDR1 reads DFQATT; CDR2 reads SNEGSKA (reference sequence). V was trimmed by 4 bases and J by 3 bases, leaving 13 bases between them. The CDR3 spells CSATPLTFYEQYF. The CDR3 nucleotides read TGCAGTGCTACTCCCTTAACCTTCTACGAGCAGTACTTC.

The chain couples TRBV5-1 to TRBJ2-2, with 8 bases fitting TRBD2. The germline V gene has CDR1 SGHRS and CDR2 YFSETQ. The CDR3 length is 17 residues. The junction had 7 bases not matched to a gene; V was cut back by 3 bases and J by 0 bases. The CDR3 spells CASSSPTSGTNTGELFF. CDR3 sequence (DNA): TGCGCCAGCAGCTCACCAACTAGCGGCACGAACACCGGGGAGCTGTTTTTT.

The CDR3 protein is CASRGSGETNSPLHF. CDR3 DNA sequence: TGTGCCAGCAGAGGGAGTGGGGAAACAAATTCACCCCTCCACTTT. The chain couples TRBV2 to TRBJ1-6; D gene uncertain. The CDR3 is 15 residues long. V was pared by 6 bases and J by 7 bases, with 16 bases between. Germline values: CDR1 SNHLY, CDR2 FYNNEI.

The chain couples TRBV29-1 to TRBJ2-1, with 9 positions matching TRBD2. Per germline, CDR1 SQVTM and CDR2 ANQGSEA. Trimming took 7 bases from V and 7 from J; bases not matched to a gene: 8. This CDR3 has 13 amino acids. For the CDR3, the DNA is TGCAGCGAGATCGCGGGGGGGGAGAATGAGCAGTTCTTC. This gives the protein CSEIAGGENEQFF.

The chain uses TRBV6-2 or TRBV6-3 and TRBJ2-7; 12 nucleotides agree with TRBD1. The junction had 13 bases not matched to a gene; V was cut back by 4 bases and J by 0 bases. Germline V gene lookup returns CDR1 MNHEY and CDR2 SVGEGT. The CDR3 runs 19 residues. DNA for the CDR3: TGTGCCAGCAGTTCCGGGACAGGGGGCAACTGGATTACCTCCTACGAGCAGTACTTC. Its protein is CASSSGTGGNWITSYEQYF.

Only one count was recorded for this clonotype. The CDR3 reads CASSRLGSVEAFF. In DNA, the CDR3 is TGTGCCAGCAGCCGCCTAGGATCAGTTGAAGCTTTCTTT. The chain employs TRBV3-1 and TRBJ1-1, with D hard to call. The ends were cut back, 4 bases at V and 7 bases at J, with 13 bases in the middle. Germline-derived CDR1 and CDR2 are LGHDT and YNNKEL (reference sequence). The CDR3 consists of 13 residues.

This chain joins TRBV29-1 and TRBJ1-1, with unresolved D. The germline V gene has CDR1 SQVTM and CDR2 ANQGSEA. The CDR3 spans 12 residues. V was shortened by 8 bases and J by 1 base, with 11 bases between the two germline ends. The CDR3 region is CSIQSGNTEAFF. The CDR3 coding sequence is TGCAGCATCCAGTCGGGGAACACTGAAGCTTTCTTT. Drawing the rest from reference TRBV29-1 and TRBJ1-1, the complete variable domain is SAVISQKPSRDICQRGTSLTIQCQVDSQVTMMFWYRQQPGQSLTLIATANQGSEATYESGFVIDKFPISRPNLTFSTLTVSNMSPEDSSIYLCSIQSGNTEAFFGQGTRLTVV.

This chain uses TRBV6-5 with TRBJ1-2, with D tentatively TRBD1 (6 bases). CDR3 size: 14 residues. Germline CDR1 reads MNHEY; CDR2 reads SVGAGI. Trimming shortened V by 4 bases and J by 1 base, and 10 bases separated the two germline ends. The CDR3 DNA reads as TGTGCCAGCAGTTCGGGGGCAGATAACTATGGCTACACCTTC. Translated: CASSSGADNYGYTF.

This chain joins TRBV7-9 and TRBJ2-3, with D possibly being TRBD2 (6 bases). Trimming pared 5 bases from V and 6 bases from J, leaving 12 bases between. This CDR3 spans 13 amino acids. CDR1 is SEHNR, CDR2 FQNEAQ, per germline (reference sequence). The CDR3 region is CASSTTSFDTQYF. DNA of the CDR3: TGTGCCAGCAGCACCACTAGCTTTGATACGCAGTATTTT.

The V and J genes are TRBV12-3 or TRBV12-4 and TRBJ2-3, with D perhaps matching TRBD1 (6 bases). V lost 5 bases, J lost 4 bases, and 10 bases lay in between. The CDR3 covers 13 residues. The DNA for the CDR3 is TGTGCCAGCAGTCCACGACAGGCAGATACGCAGTATTTT. Amino acids: CASSPRQADTQYF.

This clonotype was seen a few times. The genes are TRBV27 and TRBJ1-6; D is undetermined. Trimming cost V 4 bases and J 0 bases, with 7 bases left between them. The CDR3 spans 15 residues. Germline lookup yields CDR1 MNHEY and CDR2 SMNVEV (reference sequence). CDR3 DNA: TGTGCCAGCAGTTCGGGGAGCTCCTATAATTCACCCCTCCACTTT. This translates into CASSSGSSYNSPLHF.

This clonotype was counted only a few times. The chain links TRBV24-1 to TRBJ1-5; 10 bases match TRBD1. Trimming cost V 6 bases and J 3 bases; bases outside gene matches: 4. The V gene's germline CDR1 is KGHDR and CDR2 SFDVKD. The CDR3 sequence is 15 residues long. The CDR3: CATSFGTGDNQPQHF. CDR3 in DNA: TGTGCCACCAGTTTCGGGACAGGGGACAATCAGCCCCAGCATTTT.

This chain connects TRBV4-3 to TRBJ1-6; tentatively, D is TRBD1 (6 bases). This CDR3 comprises 14 residues. Looked up from germline, CDR1 is LGHNA and CDR2 is YSLEER. The V gene lost 2 bases and the J gene lost 7 bases, with 9 bases spanning the gap. The CDR3 DNA is TGCGCCAGCAGCCAACTCCAGGGGAATTCACCCCTCCACTTT. Translated: CASSQLQGNSPLHF.